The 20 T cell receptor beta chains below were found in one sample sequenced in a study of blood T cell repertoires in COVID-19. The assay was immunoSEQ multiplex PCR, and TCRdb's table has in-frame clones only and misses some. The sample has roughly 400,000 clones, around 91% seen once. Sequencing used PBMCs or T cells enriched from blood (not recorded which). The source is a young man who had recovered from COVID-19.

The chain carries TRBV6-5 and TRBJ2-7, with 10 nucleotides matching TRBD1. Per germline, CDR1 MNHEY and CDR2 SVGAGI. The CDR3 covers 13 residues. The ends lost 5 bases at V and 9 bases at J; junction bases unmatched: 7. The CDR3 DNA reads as TGTGCCAGCAGTAGAGGACAGGGGGAAGGGCAGTACTTC. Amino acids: CASSRGQGEGQYF.

The CDR3 DNA follows: TGCGCCAGCAGCCAACAACCGGACAAGCGAGCTTTCTTT. Its translation: CASSQQPDKRAFF. This rearrangement joins TRBV4-1 to TRBJ1-1, with D tentatively TRBD1 (5 bases). Trimming took off 2 bases at V and 10 bases at J, with 14 bases between the two ends. This CDR3 has 13 residues. The germline V gene has CDR1 MGHRA and CDR2 YSYEKL.

In nucleotides, the CDR3 is TGTGCCACTAGCGGGATGAGCTCCTACGAGCAGTACTTC. Protein: CATSGMSSYEQYF. The chain joins TRBV19 to TRBJ2-7; 9 positions agree with TRBD2. The V and J ends lost 10 bases and 0 bases, in that order; junction bases with no gene match: 4. The CDR3 extends over 13 amino acids. CDR1 and CDR2 from the germline V gene are LNHDA and SQIVND (reference sequence).

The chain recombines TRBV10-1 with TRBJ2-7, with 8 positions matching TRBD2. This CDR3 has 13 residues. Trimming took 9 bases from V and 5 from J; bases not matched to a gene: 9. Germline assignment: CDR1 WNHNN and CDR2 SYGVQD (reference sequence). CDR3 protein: CARMGRGVHEQYF. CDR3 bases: TGCGCCAGGATGGGGCGGGGGGTCCACGAGCAGTACTTC.

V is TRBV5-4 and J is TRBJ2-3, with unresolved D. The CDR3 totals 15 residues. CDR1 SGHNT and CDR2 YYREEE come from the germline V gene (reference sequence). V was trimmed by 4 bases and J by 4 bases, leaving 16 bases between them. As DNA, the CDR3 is TGTGCCAGCAGCCCTGAGGCTACGGCGGCAGATACGCAGTATTTT. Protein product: CASSPEATAADTQYF.

The DNA of the CDR3 is TGCGCCAGCAGCTTCGGCAGGTCCGGGGGGTCCATATATTTT. This codes for CASSFGRSGGSIYF. The rearrangement links TRBV5-1 to TRBJ1-3, with TRBD1 as a possible D gene (5 bases). The V end lost 2 bases, the J end lost 11 bases, and 17 bases lay between the germline ends. Germline CDR1 reads SGHRS; CDR2 reads YFSETQ. The CDR3 is 14 amino acids.

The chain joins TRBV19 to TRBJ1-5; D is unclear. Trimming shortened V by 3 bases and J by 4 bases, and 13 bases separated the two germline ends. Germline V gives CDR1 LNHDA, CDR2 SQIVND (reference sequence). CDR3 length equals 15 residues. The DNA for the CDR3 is TGTGCCAGTAGTATGGGTAACGGGGAGAATCAGCCCCAGCATTTT. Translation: CASSMGNGENQPQHF.

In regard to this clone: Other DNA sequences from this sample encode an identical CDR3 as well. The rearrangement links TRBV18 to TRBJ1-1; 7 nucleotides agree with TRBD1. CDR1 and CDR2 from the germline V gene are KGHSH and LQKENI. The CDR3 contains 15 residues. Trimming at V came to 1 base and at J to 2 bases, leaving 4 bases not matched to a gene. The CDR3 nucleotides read TGTGCCAGCTCACCACAGGGGGCCCTAAACACTGAAGCTTTCTTT. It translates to CASSPQGALNTEAFF.

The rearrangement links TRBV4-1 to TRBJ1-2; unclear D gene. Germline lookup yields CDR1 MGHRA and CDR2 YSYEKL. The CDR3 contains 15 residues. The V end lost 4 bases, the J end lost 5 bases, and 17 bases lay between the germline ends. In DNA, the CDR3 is TGCGCCAGCAGCCCTAACTCCCACGTCGGGTATGGCTACACCTTC. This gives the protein CASSPNSHVGYGYTF.

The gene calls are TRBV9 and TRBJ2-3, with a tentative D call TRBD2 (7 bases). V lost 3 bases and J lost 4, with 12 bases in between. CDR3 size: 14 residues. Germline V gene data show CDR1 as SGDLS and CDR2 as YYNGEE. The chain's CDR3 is CASSEGRGADTQYF. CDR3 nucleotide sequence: TGTGCCAGCAGCGAGGGGAGGGGGGCAGATACGCAGTATTTT.

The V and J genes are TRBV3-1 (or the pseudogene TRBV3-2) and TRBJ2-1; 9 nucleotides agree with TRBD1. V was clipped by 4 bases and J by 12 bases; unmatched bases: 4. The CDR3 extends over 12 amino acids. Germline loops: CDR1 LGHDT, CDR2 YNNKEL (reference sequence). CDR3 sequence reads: CASSLGQGRQFF. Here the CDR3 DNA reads TGTGCCAGCAGCCTAGGACAGGGGAGGCAGTTCTTC.

Here the CDR3 reads CASRDRGQSTDTQYF. The CDR3 DNA sequence: TGTGCCAGCAGAGACAGGGGACAAAGCACAGATACGCAGTATTTT. This chain uses TRBV6-5 with TRBJ2-3; 8 nucleotides agree with TRBD1. This CDR3 has 15 residues. In germline, CDR1 is MNHEY, CDR2 SVGAGI. The V gene end was trimmed by 6 bases and the J gene end by 0 bases; junction bases not matched to a gene: 5.

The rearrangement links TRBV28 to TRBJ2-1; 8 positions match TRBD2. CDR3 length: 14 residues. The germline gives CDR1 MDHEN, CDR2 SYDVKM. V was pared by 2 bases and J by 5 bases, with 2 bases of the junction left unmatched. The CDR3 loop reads CASSLAGGNNEQFF. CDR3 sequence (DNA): TGTGCCAGCAGTTTAGCGGGAGGAAACAATGAGCAGTTCTTC.

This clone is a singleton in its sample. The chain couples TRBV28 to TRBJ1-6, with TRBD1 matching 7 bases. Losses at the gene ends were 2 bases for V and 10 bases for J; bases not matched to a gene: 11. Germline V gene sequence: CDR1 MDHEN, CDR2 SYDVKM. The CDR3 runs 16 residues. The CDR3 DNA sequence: TGTGCCAGCAGTTTAACGACAGGGTCTTTACGCTCACCCCTCCACTTT. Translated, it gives CASSLTTGSLRSPLHF.

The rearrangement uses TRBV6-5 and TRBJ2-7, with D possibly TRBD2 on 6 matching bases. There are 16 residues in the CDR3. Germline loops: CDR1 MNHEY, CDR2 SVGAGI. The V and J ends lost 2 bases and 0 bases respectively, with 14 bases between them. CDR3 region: CASSYPGGPSSYEQYF. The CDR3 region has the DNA TGTGCCAGCAGTTACCCCGGGGGACCAAGCTCCTACGAGCAGTACTTC.

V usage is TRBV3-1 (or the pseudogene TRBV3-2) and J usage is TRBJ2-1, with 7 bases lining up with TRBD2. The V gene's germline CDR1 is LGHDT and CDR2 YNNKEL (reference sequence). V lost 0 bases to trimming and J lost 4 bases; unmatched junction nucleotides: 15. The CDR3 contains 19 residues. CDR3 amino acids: CASSQDGGSGGMGYNEQFF. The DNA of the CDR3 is TGTGCCAGCAGCCAAGACGGGGGGAGCGGAGGAATGGGTTACAATGAGCAGTTCTTC.

The CDR3 sequence is CASSIDEPPGNEQFF. CDR3 in DNA: TGTGCCAGTAGTATAGACGAACCGCCCGGGAATGAGCAGTTCTTC. This rearrangement joins TRBV19 to TRBJ2-1; no reliable D call. Trimming removed 0 bases at V and 7 bases at J, with 13 bases between. Germline CDR1 LNHDA, CDR2 SQIVND (reference sequence). The CDR3 loop spans 15 amino acids.

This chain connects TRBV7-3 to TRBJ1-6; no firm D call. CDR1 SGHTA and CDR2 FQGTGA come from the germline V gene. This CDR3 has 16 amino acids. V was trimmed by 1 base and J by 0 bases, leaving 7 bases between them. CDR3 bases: TGTGCCAGCAGCTTAATCGGGAGCTCCTATAATTCACCCCTCCACTTT. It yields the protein CASSLIGSSYNSPLHF. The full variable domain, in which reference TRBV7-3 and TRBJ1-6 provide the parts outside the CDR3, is GAGVSQTPSNKVTEKGKYVELRCDPISGHTALYWYRQSLGQGPEFLIYFQGTGAADDSGLPNDRFFAVRPEGSVSTLKIQRTERGDSAVYLCASSLIGSSYNSPLHFGNGTRLTVT.

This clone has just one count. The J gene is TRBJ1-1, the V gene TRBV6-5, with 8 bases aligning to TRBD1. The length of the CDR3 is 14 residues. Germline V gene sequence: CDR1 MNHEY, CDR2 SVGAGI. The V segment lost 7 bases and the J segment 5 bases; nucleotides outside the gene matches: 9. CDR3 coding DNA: TGTGCCAGCAACCCAACCAGGGGGCGAACTGAAGCTTTCTTT. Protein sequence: CASNPTRGRTEAFF.

The CDR3 DNA reads as TGTGCCAGCAGCTCCGGGACAGGTATATATACGCAGTATTTT. Its protein is CASSSGTGIYTQYF. The rearrangement joins TRBV2 to TRBJ2-3; the match to TRBD1 covers 8 bases. The V and J ends lost 6 bases and 7 bases, in that order; junction bases with no gene match: 9. CDR1 SNHLY and CDR2 FYNNEI come from the germline V gene. The CDR3 covers 14 residues.